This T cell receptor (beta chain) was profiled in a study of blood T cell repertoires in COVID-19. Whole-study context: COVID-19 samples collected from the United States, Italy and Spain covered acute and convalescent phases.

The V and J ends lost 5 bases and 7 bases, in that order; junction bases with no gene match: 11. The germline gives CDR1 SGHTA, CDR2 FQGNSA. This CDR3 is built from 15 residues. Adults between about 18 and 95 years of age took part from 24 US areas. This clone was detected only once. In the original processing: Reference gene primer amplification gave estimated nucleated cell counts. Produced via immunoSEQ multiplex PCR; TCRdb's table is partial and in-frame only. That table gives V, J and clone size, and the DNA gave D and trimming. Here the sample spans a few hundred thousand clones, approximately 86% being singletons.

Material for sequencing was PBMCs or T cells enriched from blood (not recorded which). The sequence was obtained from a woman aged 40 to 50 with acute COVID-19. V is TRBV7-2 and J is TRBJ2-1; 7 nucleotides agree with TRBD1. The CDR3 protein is CASSRPGQSGNEQFF. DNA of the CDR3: TGTGCCAGCAGCCGGCCGGGACAGTCTGGTAATGAGCAGTTCTTC.